This record covers a single T cell receptor (beta chain). The antigen remains unidentified. Germline V gene lookup returns CDR1 SGHNT and CDR2 YYREEE (reference sequence). V gave up 3 bases and J gave up 2 bases, with 10 bases separating them. CDR3 length: 14 amino acids. This sample is part of a study of cytomegalovirus exposure and HLA in healthy donors. The study's findings and limits: Reportedly, diagnosis of cytomegalovirus status by the classifier showed high specificity and sensitivity.

TCRdb keeps only in-frame clones here, not all; method: immunoSEQ multiplex PCR. The table records around 150,000 clones, more than 85% of them present only once. V gene TRBV5-4 combines with J gene TRBJ2-3; D is possibly TRBD2 (5 bases). The sequence came from a man between 18 and 35 years old in good health and CMV-seronegative. Sequenced: PBMCs. CDR3 coding DNA: TGTGCCAGCAGCTCCGACTATATCACAGATACGCAGTATTTT. Residues: CASSSDYITDTQYF.